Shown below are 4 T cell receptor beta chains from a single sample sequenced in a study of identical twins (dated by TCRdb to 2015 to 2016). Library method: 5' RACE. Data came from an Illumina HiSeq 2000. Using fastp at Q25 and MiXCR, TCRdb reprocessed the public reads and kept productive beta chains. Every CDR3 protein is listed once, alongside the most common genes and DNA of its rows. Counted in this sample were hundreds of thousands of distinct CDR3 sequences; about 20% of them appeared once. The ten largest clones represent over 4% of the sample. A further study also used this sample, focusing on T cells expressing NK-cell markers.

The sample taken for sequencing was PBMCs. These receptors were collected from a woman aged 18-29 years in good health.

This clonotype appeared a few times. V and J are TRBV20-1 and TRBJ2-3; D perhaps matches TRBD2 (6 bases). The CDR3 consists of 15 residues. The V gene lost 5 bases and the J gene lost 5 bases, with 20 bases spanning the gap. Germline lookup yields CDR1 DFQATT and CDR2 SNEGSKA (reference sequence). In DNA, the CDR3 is TGCAGTGCTCCGCGGGGCTATACGCCAGGAGATACGCAGTATTTT. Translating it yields CSAPRGYTPGDTQYF.

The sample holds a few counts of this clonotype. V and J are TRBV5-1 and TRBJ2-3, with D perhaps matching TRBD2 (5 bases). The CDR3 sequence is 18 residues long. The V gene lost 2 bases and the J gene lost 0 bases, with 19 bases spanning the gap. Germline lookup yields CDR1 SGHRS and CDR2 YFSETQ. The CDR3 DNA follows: TGCGCCAGCAGCTTCCGGACGGGGAGCATTACTAGCACAGATACGCAGTATTTT. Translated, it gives CASSFRTGSITSTDTQYF.

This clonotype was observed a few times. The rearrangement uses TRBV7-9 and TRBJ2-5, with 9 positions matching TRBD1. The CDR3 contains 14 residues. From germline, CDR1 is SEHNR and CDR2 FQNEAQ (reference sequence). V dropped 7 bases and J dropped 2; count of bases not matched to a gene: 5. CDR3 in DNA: TGTGCCAGCACGGGGACAGGGCCACAAGAGACCCAGTACTTC. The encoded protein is CASTGTGPQETQYF.

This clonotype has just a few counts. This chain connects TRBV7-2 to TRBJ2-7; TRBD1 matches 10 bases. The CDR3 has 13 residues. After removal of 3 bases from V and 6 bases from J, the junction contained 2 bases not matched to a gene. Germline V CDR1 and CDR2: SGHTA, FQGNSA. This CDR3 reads CASSLGQGFEQYF. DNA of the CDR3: TGTGCCAGCAGCTTGGGACAGGGGTTCGAGCAGTACTTC.